A selection of T cell receptor beta chains follows, all from one sample in a study of shared clonotypes between healthy human individuals. Using immunoSEQ multiplex PCR, the repertoire was profiled, and TCRdb retains in-frame clones only, with some absent. The sample gives about 2 million clones, about 95% of which show up once; about 1.1% is in the top ten. The sample comprised naive CD8+ T cells sorted from blood. The receptors here all came from a man between 18 and 35 years old in good health. CDR3s include the opening cysteine and the closing phenylalanine or tryptophan. D genes are given only for firm matches.

J,D,V,CDR3,DNA
TRBJ1-2,-,TRBV25-1,CASSQTEIYEAPIYGYTF,TGTGCCAGCTCTCAGACAGAGATATATGAAGCGCCCATCTATGGCTACACCTTC
TRBJ2-7,TRBD1,TRBV10-1,CASEEGDRDVEQYF,TGCGCCAGCGAAGAGGGGGACAGGGATGTCGAGCAGTACTTC
TRBJ1-1,-,TRBV28,CASSSHLDKPNTEAFF,TGTGCCAGCAGTTCTCATCTGGACAAACCTAACACTGAAGCTTTCTTT
TRBJ2-1,-,TRBV4-1,CASRDSALQAGRTNEQFF,TGCGCCAGCAGAGATAGTGCGCTCCAAGCGGGTCGAACGAATGAGCAGTTCTTC
TRBJ2-7,-,TRBV7-9,CASSPLEGAYEQYF,TGTGCCAGCAGCCCCCTAGAGGGGGCCTACGAGCAGTACTTC
TRBJ2-7,-,TRBV2,CASSVAPSGYEQYF,TGTGCCAGCAGTGTAGCCCCCTCAGGGTACGAGCAGTACTTC
TRBJ1-2,-,TRBV27,CASSLGMPGGSYGYTF,TGTGCCAGCAGTTTAGGGATGCCGGGGGGCAGTTATGGCTACACCTTC
TRBJ1-2,TRBD1,TRBV25-1,CASSDWQGAQKIDGYTF,TGTGCCAGCAGTGACTGGCAGGGGGCGCAAAAAATTGATGGCTACACCTTC
TRBJ2-7,TRBD2,TRBV27,CASSWRGLGSYEQYF,TGTGCCAGCTCCTGGCGGGGGTTGGGCTCCTACGAGCAGTACTTC
TRBJ2-3,-,TRBV5-1,CASSLRWSPDTQYF,TGCGCCAGCAGCTTGCGATGGAGTCCAGATACGCAGTATTTT
TRBJ2-1,TRBD2,TRBV25-1,CASSDPLAGINEQFF,TGTGCCAGCAGTGATCCTCTAGCGGGAATCAATGAGCAGTTCTTC
TRBJ2-2,-,TRBV7-9,CASSSPLTGGTGELFF,TGTGCCAGCAGCTCACCACTGACAGGCGGCACCGGGGAGCTGTTTTTT
TRBJ2-3,TRBD2,TRBV27,CASSAQRGAGTDTQYF,TGTGCCAGCAGTGCCCAGCGGGGGGCGGGCACAGATACGCAGTATTTT
TRBJ1-1,-,TRBV4-1,CASSQDGGMAFF,TGCGCCAGCAGCCAAGACGGCGGGATGGCTTTCTTT
TRBJ2-3,TRBD2,TRBV19,CASSIDQGLGYTQYF,TGTGCCAGTAGTATAGATCAAGGACTAGGCTATACGCAGTATTTT
TRBJ1-1,TRBD1,TRBV27,CASSTYRGRDTEAFF,TGTGCCAGCAGTACCTACAGGGGGAGGGACACTGAAGCTTTCTTT